This record covers a single TCR beta chain. The data are from a study of shared clonotypes between healthy human individuals. This CDR3 is built from 17 residues. V lost 2 bases to trimming and J lost 2 bases; unmatched junction nucleotides: 8. Germline CDR1 and CDR2: SGHNT and YYREEE (reference sequence). Measured with immunoSEQ multiplex PCR; TCRdb has only the in-frame clones, and not every one. The sample lists about 700,000 clones, around 72% occurring once. Sequencing was done on a sample of memory CD4+ T cells sorted from blood. Indicated subset: CD45RA-negative fraction. This chain connects TRBV5-4 to TRBJ2-3, with TRBD2 matching over 10 bases. The TCR originated in a young woman in good health. The CDR3: CASSFLAGATITDTQYF. In DNA form, the CDR3 reads TGTGCCAGCAGCTTTCTAGCGGGAGCTACAATCACAGATACGCAGTATTTT.